This is a list of T cell receptor beta chains from one sample in a study of cytomegalovirus exposure and HLA in healthy donors. The repertoire was sequenced with immunoSEQ multiplex PCR; TCRdb's copy has only in-frame clones and lacks some. Of approximately 110,000 clones in the sample, roughly 80% were seen once. The sample comprised PBMCs. The origin of the receptors is a man aged 25-45 years in good health and CMV-seropositive. Each CDR3 is given with its conserved first and last residue. The D gene is left open where the match is weak. Only part of the rows carry a size: once, few, many, or a class if the clone is expanded.

D,V,J,size,CDR3,DNA
NA,TRBV28,TRBJ1-2,NA,CASSLDTNYGYTF,TGTGCCAGCAGTTTAGACACGAACTATGGCTACACCTTC
TRBD1,TRBV19,TRBJ2-7,NA,CASRAGQGVGYEQYF,TGTGCCAGTAGAGCGGGACAGGGGGTAGGCTACGAGCAGTACTTC
NA,TRBV28,TRBJ1-4,once,CASSPPLALGTNEKLFF,TGTGCCAGCAGCCCTCCCTTAGCCCTGGGAACTAATGAAAAACTGTTTTTT
TRBD1,TRBV2,TRBJ1-6,few,CASSDPGQRIPLHF,TGTGCCAGCAGCGATCCGGGACAGAGAATCCCCCTCCACTTT
TRBD1,TRBV7-2,TRBJ1-2,NA,CASSSHRGRDYGYTF,TGTGCCAGCAGCTCGCACAGGGGACGGGACTATGGCTACACCTTC
TRBD1,TRBV2,TRBJ1-4,NA,CASSADRVDEKLFF,TGTGCCAGCAGTGCGGACAGGGTCGACGAAAAACTGTTTTTT
TRBD2,TRBV6-6,TRBJ2-3,NA,CASRRRLAASTDTQYF,TGTGCCAGCAGGCGTAGACTAGCGGCCAGCACAGATACGCAGTATTTT
NA,TRBV11-1,TRBJ2-1,NA,CASSQGLMVGEQFF,TGTGCCAGCAGCCAGGGACTGATGGTTGGAGAGCAGTTCTTC
NA,TRBV5-5,TRBJ1-1,NA,CASSLTETEAFF,TGTGCCAGCAGCTTGACGGAGACTGAAGCTTTCTTT
NA,TRBV6-1,TRBJ1-4,NA,CASSPDVEVEKLFF,TGTGCCAGCAGCCCTGACGTAGAGGTCGAAAAACTGTTTTTT
TRBD2,TRBV9,TRBJ2-4,NA,CASSAYPGLANIQYF,TGTGCCAGCAGCGCCTATCCGGGACTAGCGAACATTCAGTACTTC
NA,TRBV6-5,TRBJ2-2,NA,CASSPGTGELFF,TGTGCCAGCAGTCCAGGCACCGGGGAGCTGTTTTTT
NA,TRBV21-1,TRBJ2-5,NA,CASSTPDFRGVSETQYF,TGTGCCAGCAGCACCCCCGATTTCAGGGGTGTTTCAGAGACCCAGTACTTC
NA,TRBV6-1,TRBJ1-5,NA,CASLPGDASNQPQHF,TGTGCCAGCCTGCCGGGGGACGCGAGCAATCAGCCCCAGCATTTT
TRBD1,TRBV4-2,TRBJ1-2,NA,CASSIRDREVASGYTF,TGTGCCAGCAGCATCCGGGACAGGGAGGTCGCGAGTGGCTACACCTTC
TRBD2,TRBV7-2,TRBJ2-1,NA,CASSPRAGLVMINEQFF,TGTGCCAGCAGCCCGCGAGCTGGACTAGTTATGATCAATGAGCAGTTCTTC
NA,TRBV7-9,TRBJ2-7,once,CSSSFIYEQYF,TGTTCCAGCAGCTTTATCTACGAGCAGTACTTC
NA,TRBV29-1,TRBJ1-5,few,CSVGGGGNQPQHF,TGCAGCGTTGGAGGGGGGGGCAATCAGCCCCAGCATTTT
TRBD1,TRBV28,TRBJ2-3,NA,CASSPGGADTQYF,TGTGCCAGCAGTCCAGGGGGCGCGGATACGCAGTATTTT
TRBD1,TRBV6-6,TRBJ1-5,few,CASSSTGDGNQPQHF,TGTGCCAGCAGTTCGACAGGGGACGGCAATCAGCCCCAGCATTTT
NA,TRBV30,TRBJ1-1,NA,CAWSAGTRNTEAFF,TGTGCCTGGAGCGCCGGGACAAGGAACACTGAAGCTTTCTTT
TRBD1,TRBV9,TRBJ2-2,once,CASTGQANTGELFF,TGTGCCAGCACCGGACAGGCTAACACCGGGGAGCTGTTTTTT
NA,TRBV7-9,TRBJ1-2,few,CASSRQDYYGYTF,TGTGCCAGCAGCCGACAGGACTACTATGGCTACACCTTC
NA,TRBV12-5,TRBJ1-2,few,CASGLAGTGYGYTF,TGTGCTAGTGGTTTGGCCGGAACGGGCTATGGCTACACCTTC
NA,TRBV15,TRBJ1-3,few,CATSRDRPSGNTIYF,TGTGCCACCAGCAGAGACAGGCCCTCTGGAAACACCATATATTTT
TRBD1,TRBV30,TRBJ1-4,NA,CAWSTGGYNEKLFF,TGTGCCTGGAGTACAGGGGGTTATAATGAAAAACTGTTTTTT
NA,TRBV29-1,TRBJ1-2,once,CSVADINYGYTF,TGCAGCGTTGCGGACATAAACTATGGCTACACCTTC
TRBD1,TRBV9,TRBJ1-1,NA,CASSVQGENTEAFF,TGTGCCAGCAGCGTCCAGGGGGAGAACACTGAAGCTTTCTTT
NA,TRBV5-1,TRBJ1-1,NA,CASSLGLAARWDTEAFF,TGCGCCAGCAGCTTAGGTTTGGCAGCGCGTTGGGACACTGAAGCTTTCTTT
TRBD2,TRBV28,TRBJ2-3,NA,CASSFGLAGSVISTDTQYF,TGTGCCAGCAGTTTTGGGCTAGCGGGAAGCGTAATTAGCACAGATACGCAGTATTTT
TRBD1,TRBV16,TRBJ1-5,NA,CASSPRDRVRQPQHF,TGTGCCAGCAGCCCCCGGGACAGGGTCCGACAGCCCCAGCATTTT
NA,TRBV5-4,TRBJ2-2,NA,CASSLAPLGTGELFF,TGTGCCAGCAGCTTGGCCCCCCTCGGCACCGGGGAGCTGTTTTTT
TRBD1,TRBV5-1,TRBJ2-5,NA,CASSITGEETQYF,TGCGCCAGCAGCATAACAGGGGAAGAGACCCAGTACTTC
NA,TRBV5-1,TRBJ1-2,NA,CASTIGEGIGGGSNYGYTF,TGCGCCAGCACCATCGGCGAGGGAATTGGGGGGGGGTCTAACTATGGCTACACCTTC
TRBD2,TRBV7-9,TRBJ2-7,once,CAGGGNSYEQYF,TGTGCCGGCGGGGGGAACTCCTACGAGCAGTACTTC